One and the same sample provided the 17 T cell receptor beta chains below, sequenced in a study of T cell responses to AZD1222 COVID-19 vaccine. The method was immunoSEQ multiplex PCR; TCRdb's version includes in-frame clones alone and lacks a portion of them. The sample contains approximately 100,000 clones, roughly 89% of which appear only once. Sequencing was performed on peripheral blood, taken 28 days after the second AZD1222 dose. The receptors come from an adult who received the AZD1222 COVID-19 vaccine.

The chain has TRBV5-6 and TRBJ1-5, with D perhaps TRBD1 (5 bases). V was trimmed by 3 bases and J by 7 bases, leaving 8 bases between them. CDR1 and CDR2 from the germline V gene are SGHDT and YYEEEE. CDR3 length equals 12 residues. The CDR3 loop is CASSWGGQPQHF. CDR3 DNA sequence: TGTGCCAGCAGCTGGGGGGGACAGCCCCAGCATTTT.

This chain connects TRBV25-1 to TRBJ2-7; the D gene is possibly TRBD2 (5 bases). Between the trimmed V and J ends, which lost 1 base and 0 bases, there was a span of 16 bases. The germline CDR1 and CDR2 sequences are MGHDK and SYGVNS. The CDR3 covers 17 residues. In DNA, the CDR3 is TGTGCCAGCAGTGAATTGGGGAGTGCGGGCAACTCCTACGAGCAGTACTTC. Translation: CASSELGSAGNSYEQYF.

The chain uses TRBV14 and TRBJ2-2; D is perhaps TRBD2 (5 bases). Germline V CDR1 and CDR2: SGHDN, FVKESK. The germline V and J ends were trimmed by 4 bases and 2 bases, with 11 bases remaining between them. The CDR3 is made up of 15 amino acids. The CDR3: CASSRGQDNTGELFF. As DNA, the CDR3 is TGTGCCAGCAGCCGCGGGCAGGACAACACCGGGGAGCTGTTTTTT. Using reference TRBV14 and TRBJ2-2 for the parts outside the CDR3, the full variable domain is EAGVTQFPSHSVIEKGQTVTLRCDPISGHDNLYWYRRVMGKEIKFLLHFVKESKQDESGMPNNRFLAERTGGTYSTLKVQPAELEDSGVYFCASSRGQDNTGELFFGEGSRLTVL.

The chain is built from TRBV5-1 and TRBJ2-5; TRBD1 matches at 10 bases. From germline, CDR1 is SGHRS and CDR2 YFSETQ. Trimming took 6 bases from V and 1 from J; bases not matched to a gene: 9. The CDR3 totals 16 residues. This chain's CDR3 is CASMRGDRGIQETQYF. DNA of the CDR3: TGCGCCAGCATGAGGGGGGACAGGGGAATCCAAGAGACCCAGTACTTC.

As for this clone: In the same sample, other DNA sequences code for this CDR3. The genes are TRBV3-1 (or the pseudogene TRBV3-2) and TRBJ1-2; no reliable D call. There are 13 residues in the CDR3. Trimming took 4 bases from V and 2 from J, leaving 8 bases between them. Germline CDR1 LGHDT, CDR2 YNNKEL (reference sequence). CDR3 sequence: CASSPGLNYGYTF. The CDR3 DNA is TGTGCCAGCAGCCCCGGCCTAAACTATGGCTACACCTTC.

This chain joins TRBV5-5 and TRBJ2-1; 9 bases match TRBD1. Germline V lookup: CDR1 SGHKS, CDR2 YYEKEE (reference sequence). CDR3 size: 15 residues. With V trimmed by 4 bases and J by 6 bases, 8 bases remained unmatched. Written as DNA, the CDR3 is TGTGCCAGCAGCCCTCAACAGGGGGCTATCAATGAGCAGTTCTTC. Protein product: CASSPQQGAINEQFF.

The CDR3 spells CASSLEVAGGLTETQYF. The CDR3 nucleotides are TGTGCCAGCAGCTTAGAAGTAGCGGGGGGGCTTACGGAGACCCAGTACTTC. V gene TRBV13 combines with J gene TRBJ2-5; 11 bases map to TRBD2. J lost 5 bases, V lost 1 base, and 9 bases had no gene match. Germline lookup yields CDR1 PRHDT and CDR2 FYEKMQ (reference sequence). The CDR3 loop spans 17 amino acids.

This sequence joins TRBV7-3 and TRBJ2-3; 9 nucleotides agree with TRBD1. The CDR3 totals 15 residues. V lost 5 bases to trimming and J lost 3 bases; unmatched junction nucleotides: 6. Germline V gene lookup returns CDR1 SGHTA and CDR2 FQGTGA. In DNA form, the CDR3 reads TGTGCCAGCAGCGATCTCGGACAGGGGACAGATACGCAGTATTTT. Its protein product is CASSDLGQGTDTQYF.

The chain uses TRBV2 and TRBJ1-4; no definite D call. The germline gives CDR1 SNHLY, CDR2 FYNNEI. This CDR3 spans 14 amino acids. V was shortened by 4 bases and J by 4 bases, with 10 bases between the two germline ends. The CDR3 region is CASSGGRSNEKLFF. In DNA form, the CDR3 reads TGTGCCAGCAGTGGGGGAAGAAGTAATGAAAAACTGTTTTTT. The variable domain in full, completed from reference TRBV2 and TRBJ1-4, reads EPEVTQTPSHQVTQMGQEVILRCVPISNHLYFYWYRQILGQKVEFLVSFYNNEISEKSEIFDDQFSVERPDGSNFTLKIRSTKLEDSAMYFCASSGGRSNEKLFFGSGTQLSVL.

The chain is built from TRBV2 and TRBJ1-6; 7 bases map to TRBD1. The junction had 8 bases not matched to a gene; V was cut back by 6 bases and J by 9 bases. The V gene's germline CDR1 is SNHLY and CDR2 FYNNEI. CDR3 length: 14 residues. CDR3 sequence: CASSRTGDGSPLHF. In nucleotides, the CDR3 is TGTGCCAGCAGCAGGACAGGAGACGGTTCACCCCTCCACTTT.

The chain carries TRBV9 and TRBJ1-2; D not certain. From germline, CDR1 is SGDLS and CDR2 YYNGEE. The CDR3 consists of 14 residues. The V gene lost 4 bases and the J gene lost 0 bases, with 10 bases spanning the gap. The DNA of the CDR3 is TGTGCCAGCAGCCAAGGGTTATCTAACTATGGCTACACCTTC. Its translation: CASSQGLSNYGYTF.

The chain joins TRBV2 to TRBJ1-1, with 8 bases matching TRBD1. The CDR3 has 12 residues. Looked up from germline, CDR1 is SNHLY and CDR2 is FYNNEI. The V segment lost 7 bases and the J segment 11 bases; nucleotides outside the gene matches: 9. DNA of the CDR3: TGTGCCAGCAATTATCAGGGGGCTGGGGCTTTCTTT. This gives the protein CASNYQGAGAFF. Based on the CDR3 plus reference TRBV2 and TRBJ1-1, the full variable domain is EPEVTQTPSHQVTQMGQEVILRCVPISNHLYFYWYRQILGQKVEFLVSFYNNEISEKSEIFDDQFSVERPDGSNFTLKIRSTKLEDSAMYFCASNYQGAGAFFGQGTRLTVV.

The table lists this clone with a count of one. V gene TRBV7-9 combines with J gene TRBJ2-3; 11 bases are a match to TRBD2. The V segment lost 1 base and the J segment 1 base; nucleotides outside the gene matches: 4. Germline values: CDR1 SEHNR, CDR2 FQNEAQ (reference sequence). This CDR3 has 17 amino acids. CDR3 nucleotides: TGTGCCAGCAGCTTAGGACTAGCGGGGAGGGGCACAGATACGCAGTATTTT. It yields the protein CASSLGLAGRGTDTQYF.

The chain carries TRBV19 and TRBJ2-1; TRBD2 aligns across 7 bases. V dropped 3 bases and J dropped 6; count of bases not matched to a gene: 2. The germline V gene has CDR1 LNHDA and CDR2 SQIVND (reference sequence). This CDR3 spans 13 amino acids. CDR3 residues: CASSIGTINEQFF. The CDR3 nucleotides are TGTGCCAGTAGTATCGGGACTATCAATGAGCAGTTCTTC. The entire variable domain, with the rest obtained from reference TRBV19 and TRBJ2-1, is as follows: DGGITQSPKYLFRKEGQNVTLSCEQNLNHDAMYWYRQDPGQGLRLIYYSQIVNDFQKGDIAEGYSVSREKKESFPLTVTSAQKNPTAFYLCASSIGTINEQFFGPGTRLTVL.

The chain employs TRBV6-6 and TRBJ1-3; D perhaps matches TRBD1 (5 bases). Trimming left V 6 bases short and J 0 bases short, with 15 bases between. Germline V CDR1 and CDR2: MNHNY, SVGAGI (reference sequence). This CDR3 contains 16 residues. CDR3 loop: CASRYPGTDSGNTIYF. The DNA of the CDR3 is TGTGCCAGCAGATACCCCGGGACGGACTCTGGAAACACCATATATTTT.

The V and J genes are TRBV4-1 and TRBJ1-3; no clear D. With 0 bases removed from V and 0 bases from J, the gap between germline ends came to 6 bases. Germline V gives CDR1 MGHRA, CDR2 YSYEKL. This CDR3 spans 15 amino acids. This chain's CDR3 is CASSQDFASGNTIYF. DNA of the CDR3: TGCGCCAGCAGCCAAGATTTCGCCTCTGGAAACACCATATATTTT.

This clone was picked up one time. This chain connects TRBV7-2 to TRBJ2-7; no firm D call. Trimming removed 0 bases from V and 3 bases from J, with 6 bases in between. From germline, CDR1 is SGHTA and CDR2 FQGNSA. The CDR3 extends over 13 amino acids. CDR3 loop: CASSLASSYEQYF. The CDR3 DNA reads as TGTGCCAGCAGCTTAGCCTCCAGCTACGAGCAGTACTTC.